This T cell receptor (beta chain) was observed in a study of shared clonotypes between healthy human individuals (dated by TCRdb to the early 2020s). With regard to the full study: The cohort comprised a couple of women and a few men aged 18 to 49 years. For each donor, CD4 naive and CD4 memory were each given three plates, CD8 naive was given two plates, and CD8 memory was given one plate. Leukapheresis yielded between about 0.94 and 9 billion PBMCs per donor. To estimate repertoire size and how much clonotype sharing occurs between individuals, the study deeply sequenced the blood TCR repertoires of several healthy adults. Libraries were prepared and TCR repertoires were sequenced by different laboratories using diverse techniques, in order to increase sequencing depth and limit assay-specific biases.

Trimming takes 6 bases from V and 0 bases from J, and the germline ends sit 12 bases apart. CDR3 length: 14 amino acids, cysteine to phenylalanine. Just the 42-base CDR3 DNA is kept, in frame starting at base 1. Reading the germline V gene (reference sequence) gives CDR1 MNHEY and CDR2 SMNVEV. TCR CDR3 regions were amplified from genomic DNA by multiplex PCR using the deep immunoSEQ assay. For each cell subset, the extracted genomic DNA was distributed evenly across all wells of several immunoSEQ 96-well plates, and each plate served as one replicate. Each replicate PCR for sorted subsets received around 200 ng genomic DNA, equal to tens of thousands of T cell genomes. Purified libraries were quantified with a Qubit 3.0 fluorometer, sized on a Bioanalyzer 2100, and re-quantified with the KAPA Library Quantification kit. A separate single-read 150-cycle Illumina NextSeq 550 flow cell was used to sequence each immunoSEQ 96-well plate. Concerning the study's data processing: Because the immunoSEQ output held only junctional sequences and lacked quality scores, the filtering could not match the filtering applied to full-length reads. Sequences were annotated with PyIR, a Python wrapper for IgBLAST v1.9, using IMGT germline references to assign V/J genes and CDR3. Reads were removed for weak V/J assignments (E-value above 1e-6), missing CDR3, stop codons, out-of-frame junctions, or ambiguous translated residues. V3J clonotypes were defined by identical inferred V gene, J gene, and CDR3 amino acid sequence. Percentage overlap between repertoires was calculated by dividing the number of shared unique clonotypes by the size of the smaller repertoire. Three approaches were used to assess repertoire richness: RTK rarefaction, the Chao1 estimator, and Recon v2.1 estimates of unobserved clonotypes. OLGA was used to compute generation probabilities for all TCRbeta clonotypes that the gDNA method yielded from a few donors. The table was pulled from immuneACCESS by TCRdb, which kept in-frame rearrangements only. Such tables lose some clones; where checked, under half of the loss comes from unresolved V genes, and the rest has no known cause. Clonal size and the V and J genes are those of that table, whereas D and trimming came from the DNA. For this sample the table gives roughly 650,000 clones, of which about 96% were detected only once. Approximately 0.12% of the sample is in the top ten clones.

General study outcomes and caveats: The genetic and exposure-history diversity represented was limited by the small number of donors. Estimated clonotype richness was generally larger for naive than for memory subsets. Sampling was limited to blood, and TCR repertoires in tissue likely differ from TCR repertoires in blood. When a few donors were compared, the shared fraction of clonotypes was about 5% for naive CD4, 3.5% to 4% for naive CD8, roughly 2.5% for memory CD4, and under 0.5% for memory CD8. Incomplete sequencing was indicated by rarefaction of sorted-subset datasets, despite the large sequencing depth. Based on pairwise subsampling, the degree of clonotype sharing among donors was expected to be affected by sequencing depth. Compared with non-shared clonotypes, clonotypes shared by all four sorted-subset donors had higher generation probabilities.

For the CD8 naive samples, CD45RO-negative cells were positively selected for CCR7, yielding a CD45RA+CCR7+ population from which TemRA cells were excluded. The donors were healthy, HIV-negative adults with no recently reported acute infections or vaccinations. Only Caucasian adults living in Nashville, Tennessee, USA were represented among the donors. After blood collection by leukapheresis, PBMCs were isolated using Ficoll-Histopaque density gradient centrifugation and then cryopreserved in the vapor phase of liquid nitrogen. Analytical flow cytometry was used to check the purity and quantity of every magnetically sorted T cell population. Genomic DNA was isolated from each sorted fraction and quantified by UV absorbance on a Nanodrop 2000c. Comments on this clone: No antigen is known for it. No base quality information exists; no much larger clone differs at one position. Other DNA sequences from this sample encode an identical CDR3 as well.

The sample taken for sequencing was naive CD8+ T cells sorted from blood. The label giving this sample's cell subset or site can be read as: CD45RA+CCR7+. Rearrangement joined TRBV27 to TRBJ2-7, with no reliable assignment of the D segment. The receptor was isolated from a woman younger than 45 in good health. The DNA sequence is TGTGCCAGCAGCTGGGCAGGACCCTCCTACGAGCAGTACTTC. This gives the protein CASSWAGPSYEQYF.